The sequence of this TCR beta chain was determined in a study of OX40 agonist ivuxolimab in advanced cancers. Across the whole study: An anti-OX40 (CD134) antibody with agonistic activity, ivuxolimab, was administered to patients. Earlier treatment with anti-PD-1, anti-PD-L1 or anti-CTLA-4 was permitted, and under 50% had received some. Patients were infused with ivuxolimab every 2 weeks at 0.01 to 10 mg/kg.

General study results and limits: By week 6 at 0.1 to 3.0 mg/kg, blood CD4+ and CD8+ T cells had expanded clonally.

In the case of this clone: Its antigen is not known.

J gave up 3 bases and V 1 base, and 0 bases lay outside the gene matches. Germline V gives CDR1 LGHNT, CDR2 FRNRAP. This CDR3 spans 14 amino acids. TCRdb keeps only in-frame clones here, not all; method: immunoSEQ multiplex PCR. This sample has 60,000 to 85,000 clones, with about 87% found just once. V is TRBV12-5 and J is TRBJ1-1, with TRBD1 identical over 9 bases. This TCR was recovered from an adult with an advanced solid tumor such as melanoma, head and neck, liver or kidney cancer. The input for sequencing was CD4+ or CD8+ T cells sorted from blood, taken in a trial of the OX40 agonist ivuxolimab. CDR3 in DNA: TGTGCTAGTGGTTTGGGACAGGGGGACACTGAAGCTTTCTTT. This gives the protein CASGLGQGDTEAFF.